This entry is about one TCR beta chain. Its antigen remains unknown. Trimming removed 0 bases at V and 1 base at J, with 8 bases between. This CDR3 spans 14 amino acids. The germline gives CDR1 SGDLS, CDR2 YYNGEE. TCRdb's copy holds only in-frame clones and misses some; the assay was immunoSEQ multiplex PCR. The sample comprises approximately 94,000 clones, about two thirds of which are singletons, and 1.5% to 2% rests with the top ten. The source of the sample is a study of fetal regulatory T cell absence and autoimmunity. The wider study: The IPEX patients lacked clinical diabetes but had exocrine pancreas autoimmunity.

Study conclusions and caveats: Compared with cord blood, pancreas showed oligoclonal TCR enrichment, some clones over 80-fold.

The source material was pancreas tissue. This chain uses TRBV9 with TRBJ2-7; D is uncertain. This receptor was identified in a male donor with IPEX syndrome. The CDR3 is CASSVAYESYEQYF. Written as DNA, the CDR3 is TGTGCCAGCAGCGTAGCCTACGAGTCCTACGAGCAGTACTTC.